A single sample gave rise to the 27 T cell receptor beta chains below, sequenced in a study of T cell repertoires in cytomegalovirus infection. TCRdb recomputed calls from the reads with MiXCR, one row per CDR3 protein. The sample contains 560,000 or so distinct CDR3 sequences, 16% of which appear only once. The sequenced material came from CD8+ T cells from PBMCs. The receptors shown here come from a human donor in good health (CMV status not recorded). Some clones in this sample may be carry-over from other donors' samples.

This clonotype appeared a few times. This sequence joins TRBV5-1 and TRBJ2-7; D may be TRBD1 (5 bases). From germline, CDR1 is SGHRS and CDR2 YFSETQ. The CDR3 runs 14 residues. Between the trimmed V and J ends, which lost 1 base and 7 bases, there was a span of 15 bases. CDR3 protein: CASSLRTSTREQYF. CDR3 nucleotide sequence: TGCGCCAGCAGCTTGCGGACATCCACGCGGGAGCAGTACTTC.

This clonotype was seen at least ten times. The J gene is TRBJ1-4, the V gene TRBV6-5; D unresolved. The CDR3 loop spans 14 amino acids. The germline gives CDR1 MNHEY, CDR2 SVGAGI. V was pared by 10 bases and J by 7 bases, with 19 bases between. The CDR3 protein is CATSTARVGEKLFF. In DNA, the CDR3 is TGTGCCACGTCGACGGCGAGGGTCGGTGAAAAACTGTTTTTT.

This clonotype was picked up a small number of times. The chain has TRBV20-1 and TRBJ2-1; TRBD2 aligns across 8 bases. Trimming at V came to 1 base and at J to 6 bases, leaving 5 bases not matched to a gene. The CDR3 has 14 amino acids. Germline V gene lookup returns CDR1 DFQATT and CDR2 SNEGSKA (reference sequence). The DNA of the CDR3 is TGCAGTGCTAGAGCGGGGGGGTATGGCAATGAGCAGTTCTTC. It translates to CSARAGGYGNEQFF.

This clonotype occurred a few times. The DNA for the CDR3 is TGCGCCAGCAGCCTCCTAGGGGTATGGACCGGGGAGCTGTTTTTT. This sequence encodes CASSLLGVWTGELFF. This chain connects TRBV5-1 to TRBJ2-2; a weak D match, TRBD1 (5 bases). The CDR3 runs 15 residues. The germline V gene has CDR1 SGHRS and CDR2 YFSETQ. Trimming shortened V by 4 bases and J by 5 bases, and 15 bases separated the two germline ends.

This sequence joins TRBV19 and TRBJ1-1, with D possibly matching TRBD1 (5 bases). The CDR3 has 15 residues. Between the trimmed V and J ends, which lost 3 bases and 2 bases, there was a span of 13 bases. The V gene's germline CDR1 is LNHDA and CDR2 SQIVND (reference sequence). The CDR3 DNA reads TGTGCCAGTAGTATTTCCCACAGGACTAACACTGAAGCTTTCTTT. The encoded protein is CASSISHRTNTEAFF. The full variable domain, with the rest looked up from reference TRBV19 and TRBJ1-1, is DGGITQSPKYLFRKEGQNVTLSCEQNLNHDAMYWYRQDPGQGLRLIYYSQIVNDFQKGDIAEGYSVSREKKESFPLTVTSAQKNPTAFYLCASSISHRTNTEAFFGQGTRLTVV.

This chain connects TRBV4-1 to TRBJ1-1, with D perhaps matching TRBD1 (5 bases). The CDR3 has 15 residues. Germline CDR1 is MGHRA and CDR2 is YSYEKL. Trimming removed 4 bases from V and 3 bases from J, with 15 bases in between. The CDR3 here is CASSPRQEGYTEAFF. In nucleotides, the CDR3 is TGCGCCAGCAGCCCACGTCAAGAGGGGTACACTGAAGCTTTCTTT.

This clonotype was seen repeatedly, ten times or more. V usage is TRBV6-6 and J usage is TRBJ1-1, with a possible D match to TRBD1 (6 bases). V was clipped by 8 bases and J by 3 bases, with 16 bases between them. The CDR3 has 14 amino acids. Looked up from germline, CDR1 is MNHNY and CDR2 is SVGAGI (reference sequence). The CDR3 here is CASHRGGADTEAFF. CDR3 in DNA: TGTGCCAGCCACCGGGGGGGGGCAGACACTGAAGCTTTCTTT.

V gene TRBV13 combines with J gene TRBJ2-7; D is tentatively TRBD1 or TRBD2 (6 bases each). The V end lost 4 bases, the J end lost 5 bases, and 18 bases lay between the germline ends. CDR1 and CDR2 (germline): PRHDT, FYEKMQ (reference sequence). The CDR3 covers 15 residues. CDR3 sequence: CASSSPGAGADEQYF. For the CDR3, the DNA is TGTGCCAGCAGCTCGCCGGGGGCAGGGGCCGACGAGCAGTACTTC. Supplemented by reference TRBV13 and TRBJ2-7, the full variable domain reads AAGVIQSPRHLIKEKRETATLKCYPIPRHDTVYWYQQGPGQDPQFLISFYEKMQSDKGSIPDRFSAQQFSDYHSELNMSSLELGDSALYFCASSSPGAGADEQYFGPGTRLTVT.

This clonotype has at least ten counts. The chain recombines TRBV28 with TRBJ2-2; 10 positions match TRBD1. V lost 5 bases, J lost 2 bases, and 8 bases stayed unmatched. The V gene's germline CDR1 is MDHEN and CDR2 SYDVKM. This CDR3 contains 17 residues. The CDR3: CASSPLRDRGNTGELFF. The CDR3 DNA reads as TGTGCCAGCAGTCCTCTCCGGGACAGGGGCAACACCGGGGAGCTGTTTTTT. The full variable domain, its missing parts supplied by reference TRBV28 and TRBJ2-2, is DVKVTQSSRYLVKRTGEKVFLECVQDMDHENMFWYRQDPGLGLRLIYFSYDVKMKEKGDIPEGYSVSREKKERFSLILESASTNQTSMYLCASSPLRDRGNTGELFFGEGSRLTVL.

This clonotype was observed many times. The chain joins TRBV12-3 or TRBV12-4 to TRBJ1-2, with TRBD1 matching 9 bases. The trim removed 3 bases at V and 4 bases at J, leaving 12 bases unmatched. This CDR3 spans 17 amino acids. CDR3 region: CASSFRGRQGEGYGYTF. CDR3 DNA: TGTGCCAGCAGTTTTCGGGGGAGACAGGGGGAGGGCTATGGCTACACCTTC.

This clonotype turned up a few times. V usage is TRBV2 and J usage is TRBJ2-3; D is ambiguous. The CDR3 consists of 14 residues. The germline V and J ends were trimmed by 3 bases and 5 bases, with 12 bases remaining between them. Germline-derived CDR1 and CDR2 are SNHLY and FYNNEI. For the CDR3, the DNA is TGTGCCAGCAGTGAGAGTCAGTTGGGAGATACGCAGTATTTT. It encodes CASSESQLGDTQYF.

This clonotype was picked up many times. The chain employs TRBV27 and TRBJ2-5, with 10 positions matching TRBD2. Trimming took 0 bases from V and 2 from J; bases not matched to a gene: 3. The CDR3 totals 16 residues. CDR1 MNHEY and CDR2 SMNVEV come from the germline V gene (reference sequence). CDR3 loop: CASSLSKLAGQETQYF. As DNA, the CDR3 is TGTGCCAGCAGTTTATCGAAACTAGCGGGGCAAGAGACCCAGTACTTC.

There are many counts of this clonotype. The junction does not match germline at one end; this may be a read error. The rearrangement joins TRBV9 to TRBJ2-2; either TRBD1 or TRBD2 may supply D (5 bases each). The CDR3 is made up of 13 amino acids. Germline V gene data show CDR1 as SGDLS and CDR2 as YYNGEE. CDR3 amino acids: CASSVGGTGELFF. The CDR3 DNA is TGCGCCAGCAGTGTTGGGGGCACCGGGGAGCTGTTTTTT.

In this sample, this clonotype turned up many times. The V and J genes are TRBV7-6 and TRBJ2-7; possibly TRBD2 for D (5 bases). The V end was cut by 2 bases, the J end by 7 bases, with 15 bases between. Looked up from germline, CDR1 is SGHVS and CDR2 is FNYEAQ. This CDR3 is 14 amino acids long. The CDR3 sequence: CASSLYREGREQYF. The CDR3 DNA is TGTGCCAGCAGCTTATACCGGGAAGGGCGAGAGCAGTACTTC.

The chain couples TRBV5-6 to TRBJ1-5; the D gene is possibly TRBD1 (6 bases). Trimming shortened V by 1 base and J by 7 bases, and 12 bases separated the two germline ends. CDR1 and CDR2 from the germline V gene are SGHDT and YYEEEE. This CDR3 region has 14 residues. The chain's CDR3 is CASSLSGERQPQHF. The CDR3 nucleotides are TGTGCCAGCAGCTTGTCAGGGGAGAGGCAGCCCCAGCATTTT. Variable domain in full (rest from reference TRBV5-6 and TRBJ1-5): DAGVTQSPTHLIKTRGQQVTLRCSPKSGHDTVSWYQQALGQGPQFIFQYYEEEERQRGNFPDRFSGHQFPNYSSELNVNALLLGDSALYLCASSLSGERQPQHFGDGTRLSIL.

This rearrangement joins TRBV9 to TRBJ2-6; either TRBD1 or TRBD2 may fit D (5 bases each). Germline CDR1 SGDLS, CDR2 YYNGEE. V lost 3 bases and J lost 2, with 18 bases in between. This CDR3 has 18 amino acids. The CDR3 DNA reads TGTGCCAGCAGCGCCTCACAGGAGGCGAGGGCTGGGGCCAACGTCCTGACTTTC. It translates to CASSASQEARAGANVLTF.

This clonotype was detected many times. The chain employs TRBV23-1 and TRBJ1-2; perhaps TRBD1 as D (6 bases). TRBV23-1 is sorted into the ORF group, with uncertain function. The CDR3 has 13 amino acids. Between the trimmed V and J ends, which lost 6 bases and 6 bases, there was a span of 14 bases. DNA for the CDR3: TGCGCCAGCAGACCGGACAGCTCAGATGGCTACACCTTC. Translated, it gives CASRPDSSDGYTF.

The J gene is TRBJ2-1, the V gene TRBV6-6; the D gene is possibly TRBD2 (6 bases). The CDR3 has 15 residues. The germline CDR1 and CDR2 sequences are MNHNY and SVGAGI (reference sequence). The V and J ends lost 2 bases and 9 bases respectively, with 17 bases between them. This CDR3 reads CASSYGAGLPLEQFF. The CDR3 nucleotides read TGTGCCAGCAGTTACGGTGCGGGACTCCCCCTTGAGCAGTTCTTC.

This chain links TRBV3-1 with TRBJ1-1, with TRBD1 matching 9 bases. V was clipped by 0 bases and J by 0 bases; unmatched bases: 8. The CDR3 length is 18 residues. Looked up from germline, CDR1 is LGHDT and CDR2 is YNNKEL (reference sequence). DNA of the CDR3: TGTGCCAGCAGCCAAGATTATACAGGGGGCTATTTGAACACTGAAGCTTTCTTT. Its protein product is CASSQDYTGGYLNTEAFF.

The chain links TRBV20-1 to TRBJ1-2; no firm D call. The germline V and J ends were trimmed by 3 bases and 1 base, with 9 bases remaining between them. Looked up from germline, CDR1 is DFQATT and CDR2 is SNEGSKA (reference sequence). The CDR3 spans 13 residues. CDR3 in DNA: TGCAGTGCTAGGGATGGCGATAACTATGGCTACACCTTC. Amino acids: CSARDGDNYGYTF.

Notes on this clonotype: The CDR3 end shows no conserved phenylalanine or tryptophan, and so a read error is likely. V usage is TRBV7-8 and J usage is TRBJ2-1; 14 positions agree with TRBD2. The V gene's germline CDR1 is SGHVS and CDR2 FQNEAQ. This CDR3 comprises 18 residues. This CDR3 is CASSSGTSGRPVHNEQFL. The CDR3 DNA follows: TGTGCAAGCAGCTCCGGGACTAGCGGGAGACCCGTTCATAATGAGCAGTTCTTA.

This clonotype has at least ten counts. The CDR3 loop reads CASSFWVGENNQPQHF. In DNA, the CDR3 is TGTGCCAGCAGCTTCTGGGTAGGGGAAAACAATCAGCCCCAGCATTTT. The chain employs TRBV7-8 and TRBJ1-5, with D possibly TRBD1 on 5 matching bases. The CDR3 consists of 16 residues. Per the germline V gene, CDR1 is SGHVS and CDR2 is FQNEAQ. Deletions cut 3 bases from V and 3 bases from J, with 15 bases between.

In its sample, this clonotype was seen many times. V and J are TRBV10-3 and TRBJ2-2, with D perhaps TRBD2 (7 bases). The V gene lost 4 bases and the J gene lost 0 bases, with 9 bases spanning the gap. There are 15 residues in the CDR3. Looked up from germline, CDR1 is ENHRY and CDR2 is SYGVKD. This CDR3 reads CAISGGGPNTGELFF. The DNA of the CDR3 is TGTGCCATCAGTGGGGGGGGGCCGAACACCGGGGAGCTGTTTTTT.

This clonotype occurred many times. The rearrangement uses TRBV7-2 and TRBJ1-1; D unclear. The V end was cut by 1 base, the J end by 5 bases, with 11 bases between. The CDR3 totals 14 residues. The germline V gene encodes CDR1 SGHTA and CDR2 FQGNSA. CDR3 sequence (DNA): TGTGCCAGCAGCTTAGATAATGGGCAGACTGAAGCTTTCTTT. Translation: CASSLDNGQTEAFF. Complete variable domain (other parts from reference TRBV7-2 and TRBJ1-1): GAGVSQSPSNKVTEKGKDVELRCDPISGHTALYWYRQSLGQGLEFLIYFQGNSAPDKSGLPSDRFSAERTGGSVSTLTIQRTQQEDSAVYLCASSLDNGQTEAFFGQGTRLTVV.

The genes are TRBV9 and TRBJ2-3; 8 nucleotides align to TRBD2. The CDR3 totals 15 residues. Trimming cost V 3 bases and J 2 bases; bases outside gene matches: 5. The V gene's germline CDR1 is SGDLS and CDR2 YYNGEE. In DNA form, the CDR3 reads TGTGCCAGCAGCGAGAGCGGGGGACTCACAGATACGCAGTATTTT. Its protein product is CASSESGGLTDTQYF.

This clonotype was seen many times. This chain connects TRBV4-1 to TRBJ2-5; possible D gene TRBD2, 5 bases. The germline V gene encodes CDR1 MGHRA and CDR2 YSYEKL. The CDR3 contains 14 residues. Trimming cost V 4 bases and J 4 bases, with 13 bases left between them. In nucleotides, the CDR3 is TGCGCCAGCAGCCTCCTAGCAAAACTAGAGACCCAGTACTTC. Its translation is CASSLLAKLETQYF.

This clonotype showed up many times. The chain employs TRBV12-3 or TRBV12-4 and TRBJ2-5; 12 nucleotides align to TRBD2. The CDR3 runs to 15 residues. V dropped 10 bases and J dropped 4; count of bases not matched to a gene: 10. CDR3 sequence: CATRRLAGGRETQYF. In DNA, the CDR3 is TGTGCCACCCGAAGGCTAGCGGGGGGGCGAGAGACCCAGTACTTC.